The 11 T cell receptor beta chains listed next were all sequenced from one sample in a study of T cells after somatic rescue of genetic block. Only in-frame clones appear in the TCRdb table, and some are missing; sequencing was by immunoSEQ multiplex PCR. The sample gives approximately 70,000 clones, roughly 93% of which show up once; approximately 2.7% is in the top ten. The sample was peripheral blood mononuclear cells (PBMCs). The source is a man aged 30 to 39.

This clone was seen a handful of times. The J gene is TRBJ1-2, the V gene TRBV27; the match to TRBD1 covers 8 bases. CDR1 is MNHEY, CDR2 SMNVEV, per germline (reference sequence). The CDR3 spans 13 residues. The V gene end was trimmed by 2 bases and the J gene end by 4 bases; junction bases not matched to a gene: 0. The chain's CDR3 is CASSLDRGYGYTF. The CDR3 region has the DNA TGTGCCAGCAGTTTAGACAGGGGCTATGGCTACACCTTC.

The chain has TRBV6-1 and TRBJ1-3; no firm D call. Per germline, CDR1 MNHNS and CDR2 SASEGT. V was trimmed by 4 bases and J by 4 bases, leaving 5 bases between them. The CDR3 runs to 12 residues. Here the CDR3 reads CASSVGGNTIYF. The CDR3 nucleotides are TGTGCCAGCAGTGTGGGCGGAAACACCATATATTTT.

In the case of this clone: The junction departs from germline at one end; a sequencing error may be responsible. J is TRBJ2-1 and V is TRBV12-5; 8 nucleotides match TRBD2. The CDR3 runs to 15 residues. Germline V lookup: CDR1 LGHNT, CDR2 FRNRAP. The CDR3 reads CASGLAGGEYSEQFF. As DNA, the CDR3 is TGTGCTAGTGGTTTGGCCGGGGGGGAATACAGTGAGCAGTTCTTC.

This clone was seen once. The V gene is TRBV6-5, the J gene TRBJ2-5; no clear D gene. The CDR3 has 10 residues. V gave up 6 bases and J gave up 4 bases, with 3 bases separating them. CDR1 MNHEY and CDR2 SVGAGI come from the germline V gene. The CDR3 here is CASRGETQYF. DNA for the CDR3: TGTGCCAGCAGGGGAGAGACCCAGTACTTC.

The chain carries TRBV10-3 and TRBJ1-6; D unclear. Deletions cut 3 bases from V and 8 bases from J, with 5 bases between. Germline CDR1 reads ENHRY; CDR2 reads SYGVKD. The length of the CDR3 is 12 residues. The CDR3 sequence: CAISELDSPLHF. In DNA, the CDR3 is TGTGCCATCAGTGAATTAGATTCACCCCTCCACTTT.

The chain links TRBV4-1 to TRBJ2-6; tentative D call: TRBD1 (6 bases). There are 19 residues in the CDR3. Germline CDR1 is MGHRA and CDR2 is YSYEKL. The V end lost 3 bases, the J end lost 0 bases, and 18 bases lay between the germline ends. The CDR3, as DNA: TGCGCCAGCAGCCAGGAAGCAGGGGTTTTTTCCTCTGGGGCCAACGTCCTGACTTTC. Amino acids: CASSQEAGVFSSGANVLTF.

This chain uses TRBV6-5 with TRBJ1-1; D possibly corresponds to TRBD1 (6 bases). The CDR3 totals 14 residues. The V gene lost 8 bases and the J gene lost 0 bases, with 13 bases spanning the gap. Germline V gene lookup returns CDR1 MNHEY and CDR2 SVGAGI. This chain's CDR3 is CASGRGYLNTEAFF. The CDR3 region has the DNA TGTGCCAGCGGCAGGGGCTATTTGAACACTGAAGCTTTCTTT.

This clone has a single count. V usage is TRBV7-2 and J usage is TRBJ1-6; 7 bases fit TRBD1. This CDR3 region has 17 residues. V shed 1 base, J shed 7 bases, and the junction held 10 bases outside the gene matches. Germline V gene lookup returns CDR1 SGHTA and CDR2 FQGNSA. CDR3 DNA sequence: TGTGCCAGCAGCTTAGGTCTGCCCGGAGGGGGCAATTCACCCCTCCACTTT. Translation: CASSLGLPGGGNSPLHF. Using reference TRBV7-2 and TRBJ1-6 for the parts outside the CDR3, the full variable domain is GAGVSQSPSNKVTEKGKDVELRCDPISGHTALYWYRQSLGQGLEFLIYFQGNSAPDKSGLPSDRFSAERTGGSVSTLTIQRTQQEDSAVYLCASSLGLPGGGNSPLHFGNGTRLTVT.

Worth noting for this clone: Germline and junction disagree at one end, which may indicate a read error. This sequence joins TRBV10-3 and TRBJ1-1; 8 nucleotides match TRBD1. The V gene's germline CDR1 is ENHRY and CDR2 SYGVKD. This CDR3 has 14 amino acids. The CDR3 nucleotides are TGTGCCAGCAGTGAACTTGGACAGGGACCTGAAGCTTTCTTT. Encoded protein: CASSELGQGPEAFF.

For the CDR3, the DNA is TGTGCCAGTAAGTGGAGTTCAACTAATGAAAAACTGTTTTTT. Its protein product is CASKWSSTNEKLFF. The chain joins TRBV19 to TRBJ1-4, with no clear D. Trimming removed 7 bases at V and 0 bases at J, with 9 bases between. Germline CDR1 is LNHDA and CDR2 is SQIVND (reference sequence). The CDR3 runs to 14 residues.

This chain links TRBV5-4 with TRBJ2-1, with D maybe TRBD2 (5 bases). Germline V gene lookup returns CDR1 SGHNT and CDR2 YYREEE (reference sequence). This CDR3 contains 14 residues. V was shortened by 2 bases and J by 2 bases, with 8 bases between the two germline ends. The CDR3 sequence: CASSFGVTYNEQFF. DNA of the CDR3: TGTGCCAGCAGCTTCGGGGTTACCTACAATGAGCAGTTCTTC.